This T cell receptor (beta chain) was retrieved from a study of radiation and T cells in renal cell carcinoma. Time point defined: blood 4 weeks post-SBRT, at nephrectomy. Treatment defined: 15 Gy SBRT to primary tumor, nephrectomy 4 weeks later. Nephrectomy followed 15 Gy stereotactic body radiation by 4 weeks. This renal cell carcinoma was of the clear cell type. The CDR3 is made up of 16 amino acids. Unmatched junction bases numbered 6, after V lost 2 bases and J lost 0 bases. CDR1 is SGHRS and CDR2 is YFSETQ in the germline V gene. Whole-study findings and limits: From baseline, blood top tumor clonotypes peaked at 2 weeks post-radiation. Without pretreatment biopsies, baseline tumor clonotype presence was undetermined.

Libraries were prepared by immunoSEQ multiplex PCR; TCRdb keeps only in-frame clonotypes and omits some of them. The repertoire holds approximately 70,000 clones, with around three quarters as singletons. Details on this clone: Its specificity is unknown.

This chain connects TRBV5-1 to TRBJ1-1; 8 nucleotides match TRBD1. The input for sequencing was blood, taken from a patient whose treatment included radiotherapy and nephrectomy. The source of this sequence is a man in his sixties with renal cell carcinoma. This CDR3 is CASSFTGGTMNTEAFF. CDR3 DNA sequence: TGCGCCAGCAGCTTCACAGGGGGAACCATGAACACTGAAGCTTTCTTT.